These 15 T cell receptor beta chains were all obtained from the same sample, sequenced in a study of graft-versus-host responses after intestinal transplantation. These TCRs are of unknown antigen specificity. Repertoires were generated with immunoSEQ multiplex PCR, while TCRdb's copy carries only in-frame clones and drops some. Of around 93,000 clones listed, over 80% are singletons. Sequencing was performed on unstimulated CD8+ T cells sorted from spleen or lymph node cells, taken before intestinal transplant. The receptor source for this set is a human donor who received an intestinal transplant.

The chain couples TRBV5-1 to TRBJ1-2; the D is unclear. Germline V CDR1 and CDR2: SGHRS, YFSETQ. The CDR3 spans 14 residues. Trimming cost V 0 bases and J 4 bases, with 10 bases left between them. The CDR3 loop is CASSLADLTYGYTF. Here the CDR3 DNA reads TGCGCCAGCAGCTTGGCGGATTTAACCTATGGCTACACCTTC. Full variable domain (outside the CDR3, taken from reference TRBV5-1 and TRBJ1-2): KAGVTQTPRYLIKTRGQQVTLSCSPISGHRSVSWYQQTPGQGLQFLFEYFSETQRNKGNFPGRFSGRQFSNSRSEMNVSTLELGDSALYLCASSLADLTYGYTFGSGTRLTVV.

The chain employs TRBV4-1 and TRBJ1-3; 8 nucleotides line up with TRBD1. The germline V gene encodes CDR1 MGHRA and CDR2 YSYEKL. The J segment lost 2 bases and the V segment lost 2 bases, leaving 5 bases of the junction unmatched. CDR3 length: 16 residues. The CDR3 DNA reads TGCGCCAGCAGCCAACCGACAGGGGTTACTGGAAACACCATATATTTT. Translated: CASSQPTGVTGNTIYF.

The chain carries TRBV27 and TRBJ2-7; TRBD1 might be the D (7 bases). The CDR3 has 15 residues. Germline CDR1 is MNHEY and CDR2 is SMNVEV (reference sequence). V lost 2 bases and J 2 bases, leaving 13 bases between the germline ends. The CDR3 region is CASSLAGGPTYEQYF. The CDR3 DNA sequence: TGTGCCAGCAGTTTAGCAGGGGGGCCCACCTACGAGCAGTACTTC.

The chain links TRBV7-9 to TRBJ2-1; D is possibly TRBD2 (6 bases). The V and J ends lost 1 base and 9 bases respectively, with 10 bases between them. The CDR3 sequence is 13 residues long. Germline V gene lookup returns CDR1 SEHNR and CDR2 FQNEAQ (reference sequence). The CDR3 loop reads CASSLELAFEQFF. The DNA for the CDR3 is TGTGCCAGCAGCTTAGAACTAGCTTTTGAGCAGTTCTTC.

The J gene is TRBJ2-7, the V gene TRBV6-6; D remains ambiguous. V was pared by 0 bases and J by 2 bases, with 8 bases between. The CDR3 is made up of 14 amino acids. In germline, CDR1 is MNHNY, CDR2 SVGAGI (reference sequence). CDR3 region: CASSYSPDTYEQYF. CDR3 coding DNA: TGTGCCAGCAGTTACTCGCCGGATACCTACGAGCAGTACTTC.

The V and J genes are TRBV28 and TRBJ2-2; 8 positions match TRBD1. Unmatched junction bases numbered 2, after V lost 5 bases and J lost 3 bases. The germline V gene has CDR1 MDHEN and CDR2 SYDVKM. This CDR3 has 14 residues. CDR3: CASSVTGDTGELFF. Written as DNA, the CDR3 is TGTGCCAGCAGTGTGACAGGGGACACCGGGGAGCTGTTTTTT.

The chain links TRBV7-2 to TRBJ2-7; perhaps D is TRBD1 or TRBD2 (5 bases each). There are 17 residues in the CDR3. Trimming removed 2 bases at V and 2 bases at J, with 19 bases between. Germline CDR1 reads SGHTA; CDR2 reads FQGNSA. In nucleotides, the CDR3 is TGTGCCAGCAGCTTACACGGGGACGGCCACCCAGCCTACGAGCAGTACTTC. The encoded protein is CASSLHGDGHPAYEQYF.

The chain joins TRBV13 to TRBJ1-6; TRBD1 matches 7 bases. V gave up 4 bases and J gave up 4 bases; unmatched junction bases: 7. The CDR3 has 16 amino acids. Germline V gene data show CDR1 as PRHDT and CDR2 as FYEKMQ (reference sequence). This CDR3 reads CASSSTGQRYNSPLHF. DNA of the CDR3: TGTGCCAGCAGCTCGACGGGACAGCGATATAATTCACCCCTCCACTTT.

The chain joins TRBV6-1 to TRBJ1-2; 8 nucleotides match TRBD1. After removal of 3 bases from V and 3 bases from J, the junction contained 3 bases not matched to a gene. This CDR3 region has 14 residues. CDR1 is MNHNS and CDR2 is SASEGT in the germline V gene. The CDR3 here is CASSDRGRDYGYTF. As DNA, the CDR3 is TGTGCCAGCAGTGACAGGGGGCGCGACTATGGCTACACCTTC.

This clone occurred once. The V and J genes are TRBV5-6 and TRBJ2-1; D call uncertain. Per the germline V gene, CDR1 is SGHDT and CDR2 is YYEEEE. V was shortened by 3 bases and J by 9 bases, with 10 bases between the two germline ends. The CDR3 spans 12 residues. CDR3 coding DNA: TGTGCCAGCAGCTCCTACGATCCTGAGCAGTTCTTC. This codes for CASSSYDPEQFF.

The chain uses TRBV30 and TRBJ2-3; 11 bases are shared with TRBD2. J lost 4 bases, V lost 8 bases, and 8 bases had no gene match. CDR1 and CDR2 (germline): GTSNPN, SVGIG (reference sequence). CDR3 length equals 14 residues. The CDR3 reads CALLAGGGPDTQYF. The CDR3 nucleotides read TGTGCCCTCTTAGCGGGAGGGGGACCAGATACGCAGTATTTT.

The genes are TRBV5-1 and TRBJ1-1, with D possibly matching TRBD1 (5 bases). Germline V gene sequence: CDR1 SGHRS, CDR2 YFSETQ. V was pared by 5 bases and J by 1 base, with 15 bases between. This CDR3 region has 15 residues. CDR3 region: CASSRYPGTNTEAFF. DNA for the CDR3: TGCGCCAGCAGTAGGTACCCAGGGACGAACACTGAAGCTTTCTTT.

This clone was detected once. The rearrangement uses TRBV5-1 and TRBJ1-2; 9 bases line up with TRBD1. The CDR3 runs 16 residues. CDR1 and CDR2 from the germline V gene are SGHRS and YFSETQ. V was pared by 3 bases and J by 4 bases, with 10 bases of the junction left unmatched. In DNA, the CDR3 is TGCGCCAGCAGCTCAAACCGGGACAGGGAGACCTATGGCTACACCTTC. Protein sequence: CASSSNRDRETYGYTF.

The chain couples TRBV9 to TRBJ2-5, with 8 bases aligning to TRBD1. Germline V gives CDR1 SGDLS, CDR2 YYNGEE. Germline trimming cut 4 bases from V and 0 bases from J; bases unmatched to any gene: 8. CDR3 size: 16 residues. The CDR3 protein is CASSPQDREYQETQYF. CDR3 sequence (DNA): TGTGCCAGCAGCCCCCAGGACAGGGAATACCAAGAGACCCAGTACTTC.

The chain uses TRBV27 and TRBJ2-1; TRBD1 aligns across 9 bases. Losses at the gene ends were 0 bases for V and 5 bases for J; bases not matched to a gene: 5. CDR1 MNHEY and CDR2 SMNVEV come from the germline V gene (reference sequence). The CDR3 consists of 16 residues. DNA for the CDR3: TGTGCCAGCAGTTTATCGGGACAGGGCCCAAACAATGAGCAGTTCTTC. This translates into CASSLSGQGPNNEQFF.